Shown below are 3 T cell receptor beta chains from a single sample sequenced in a study of CD8+ T cells in alopecia areata. Treatment described: oral pan-JAK inhibitor, 5-10 mg twice daily. Reverse transcription of extracted RNA yielded cDNA, which provided the sequencing template. Data came from immunoSEQ multiplex PCR; TCRdb stores just in-frame clones and leaves some out. The sample gives 200,000 to 250,000 clones, around 57% of which show up once; 1.5% to 2% is in the top ten. Sequencing used CD4+ T cells sorted from blood, obtained at week 4, from a patient treated with tofacitinib. The receptor source for this set is a human donor with alopecia areata.

The rearrangement links TRBV6-1 to TRBJ2-7; no clear D. The CDR3 is 12 amino acids. Germline CDR1 is MNHNS and CDR2 is SASEGT. The germline V and J ends were trimmed by 7 bases and 0 bases, with 7 bases remaining between them. This CDR3 is CASKTLSYEQYF. CDR3 DNA sequence: TGTGCCAGCAAAACTCTCTCCTACGAGCAGTACTTC.

The chain joins TRBV15 to TRBJ2-2; 9 bases are a match to TRBD1. CDR1 is LNHNV and CDR2 is YYDKDF in the germline V gene (reference sequence). J lost 5 bases, V lost 0 bases, and 4 bases had no gene match. The CDR3 is 16 residues long. The DNA of the CDR3 is TGTGCCACCAGCAGAGATCGGGACAGGGTAACCGGGGAGCTGTTTTTT. Encoded protein: CATSRDRDRVTGELFF. Full variable domain (outside the CDR3, taken from reference TRBV15 and TRBJ2-2): DAMVIQNPRYQVTQFGKPVTLSCSQTLNHNVMYWYQQKSSQAPKLLFHYYDKDFNNEADTPDNFQSRRPNTSFCFLDIRSPGLGDTAMYLCATSRDRDRVTGELFFGEGSRLTVL.

This clone showed up just a few times. The chain employs TRBV10-3 and TRBJ1-5, with 7 bases that match TRBD1. V gave up 6 bases and J gave up 0 bases; unmatched junction bases: 5. The CDR3 spans 15 residues. In germline, CDR1 is ENHRY, CDR2 SYGVKD. As DNA, the CDR3 is TGTGCCATCAGCCCAGACAGGGCTAGCAATCAGCCCCAGCATTTT. Protein product: CAISPDRASNQPQHF.